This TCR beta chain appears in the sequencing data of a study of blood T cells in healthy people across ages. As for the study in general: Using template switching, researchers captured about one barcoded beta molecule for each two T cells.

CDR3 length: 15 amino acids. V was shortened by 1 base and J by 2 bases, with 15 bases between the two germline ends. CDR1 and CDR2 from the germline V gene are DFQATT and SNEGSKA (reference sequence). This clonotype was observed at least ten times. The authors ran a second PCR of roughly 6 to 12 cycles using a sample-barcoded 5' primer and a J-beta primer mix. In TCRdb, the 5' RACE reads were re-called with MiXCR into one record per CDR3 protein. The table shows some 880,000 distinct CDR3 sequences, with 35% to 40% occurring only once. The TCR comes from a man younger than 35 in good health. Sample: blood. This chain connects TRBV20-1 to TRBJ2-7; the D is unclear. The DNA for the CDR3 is TGCAGTGCTAGAGCCCGAAATCCTCCGGCCTACGAGCAGTACTTC. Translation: CSARARNPPAYEQYF.